This TCR beta chain was observed in a study of graft-versus-host responses after intestinal transplantation. Across the whole study: Recipients had transplants, and these were multivisceral, liver-intestinal, or isolated intestinal. The study gave all recipients anti-thymocyte globulin induction, then tacrolimus and steroids for approximately three years.

Details on this clone: Its antigen is unknown.

The ends were cut back, 5 bases at V and 7 bases at J, with 11 bases in the middle. The germline V gene has CDR1 PRHDT and CDR2 FYEKMQ (reference sequence). This CDR3 is built from 13 residues. General study points: Allografts of patients with graft-donor T cell macrochimerism showed high graft-versus-host to host-versus-graft clone ratios. With peak circulating GvH clone levels came an association with early post-transplant HvG declines.

The method was immunoSEQ multiplex PCR; TCRdb's version includes in-frame clones alone and lacks a portion of them. The sample has roughly 36,000 clones, roughly 96% seen once; the top ten hold around 0.2%. This receptor was identified in a human donor who was the organ donor for an intestinal transplant. The specimen comprised unstimulated CD8+ T cells sorted from spleen or lymph node cells, sampled before transplant. V and J are TRBV13 and TRBJ2-2, with D unclear. For the CDR3, the DNA is TGTGCCAGCAGCCCCGGAACCTTCGGGGAGCTGTTTTTT. It translates to CASSPGTFGELFF.